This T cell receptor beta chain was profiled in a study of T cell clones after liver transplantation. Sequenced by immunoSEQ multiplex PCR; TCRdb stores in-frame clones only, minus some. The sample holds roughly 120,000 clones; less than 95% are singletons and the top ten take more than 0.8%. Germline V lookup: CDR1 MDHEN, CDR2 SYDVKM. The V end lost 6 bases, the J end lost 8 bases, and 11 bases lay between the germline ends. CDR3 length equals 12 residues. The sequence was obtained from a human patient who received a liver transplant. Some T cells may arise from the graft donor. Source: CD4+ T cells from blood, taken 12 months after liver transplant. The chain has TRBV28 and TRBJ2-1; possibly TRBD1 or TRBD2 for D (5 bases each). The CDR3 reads CASSWGPHEQFF. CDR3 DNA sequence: TGTGCCAGCAGCTGGGGACCCCATGAGCAGTTCTTC.